This T cell receptor beta chain is from a study of blood T cell repertoires in COVID-19. This clone occurred a few times. The same CDR3 is also encoded by other DNA sequences in this sample. Enrollees, 18 to 89 years old, lived in 24 US areas. Repertoires were generated with immunoSEQ multiplex PCR, while TCRdb's copy carries only in-frame clones and drops some. The sample holds about 250,000 clones, approximately 90% seen once. The sequence was collected from a man aged 35-49 years who had recovered from COVID-19. The sequencing sample was made of PBMCs or T cells enriched from blood (not recorded which).

This CDR3 reads CASSIEGTGSYEQYF. CDR3 nucleotides: TGTGCCAGTAGTATAGAGGGGACAGGGTCCTACGAGCAGTACTTC. The chain recombines TRBV19 with TRBJ2-7; 9 bases are a match to TRBD1. With V trimmed by 0 bases and J by 1 base, 1 base remained unmatched. Germline-derived CDR1 and CDR2 are LNHDA and SQIVND (reference sequence). The CDR3 loop spans 15 amino acids.